This entry lists 8 T cell receptor beta chains sequenced from one sample in a study of OX40 agonist ivuxolimab in advanced cancers. Only in-frame clones appear in the TCRdb table, and some are missing; sequencing was by immunoSEQ multiplex PCR. The table has 78,000 or so clones, around nine tenths seen once. Material: CD4+ or CD8+ T cells sorted from blood, obtained in a trial of the OX40 agonist ivuxolimab. The receptors come from an adult with an advanced solid tumor such as melanoma, head and neck, liver or kidney cancer.

The chain combines TRBV5-4 with TRBJ2-2, with TRBD2 matching over 7 bases. The V segment lost 4 bases and the J segment 3 bases; nucleotides outside the gene matches: 3. CDR1 and CDR2 from the germline V gene are SGHNT and YYREEE (reference sequence). This CDR3 has 14 amino acids. The CDR3 bases are TGTGCCAGCAGCCTTGGGGGGGACACCGGGGAGCTGTTTTTT. Amino acid sequence: CASSLGGDTGELFF.

DNA of the CDR3: TGTGCCAGCAGCTTCGGGGTAGCGGGGGTTCAAGAGACCCAGTACTTC. This codes for CASSFGVAGVQETQYF. This chain uses TRBV5-4 with TRBJ2-5; 9 bases match TRBD2. The germline V gene has CDR1 SGHNT and CDR2 YYREEE (reference sequence). The CDR3 is 16 residues long. Trimming removed 2 bases from V and 2 bases from J; junction bases left unmatched: 7.

The rearrangement links TRBV5-5 to TRBJ1-5; D uncertain. Germline CDR1 SGHKS, CDR2 YYEKEE (reference sequence). The CDR3 has 13 residues. V was trimmed by 0 bases and J by 7 bases, leaving 8 bases between them. The CDR3: CASSLAGWQPQHF. CDR3 coding DNA: TGTGCCAGCAGCTTGGCTGGGTGGCAGCCCCAGCATTTT.

This sequence joins TRBV5-1 and TRBJ2-5; 15 bases align to TRBD2. After removal of 0 bases from V and 5 bases from J, the junction contained 5 bases not matched to a gene. Per the germline V gene, CDR1 is SGHRS and CDR2 is YFSETQ. This CDR3 contains 17 residues. CDR3 nucleotide sequence: TGCGCCAGCAGCTTGGGGACTAGCGGGAGGGCCCGGGAGACCCAGTACTTC. This encodes CASSLGTSGRARETQYF.

The genes are TRBV20-1 and TRBJ1-1; D remains ambiguous. This CDR3 spans 11 amino acids. Trimming stripped 0 bases from V and 11 bases from J, with 10 bases between. The germline CDR1 and CDR2 sequences are DFQATT and SNEGSKA (reference sequence). The CDR3 DNA reads TGCAGTGCTAGAGACCGGGCCTGGGCTTTCTTT. It encodes CSARDRAWAFF.

This clone was seen just once. The rearrangement uses TRBV2 and TRBJ2-3; the match to TRBD1 covers 7 bases. CDR3 length equals 13 residues. Unmatched junction bases numbered 2, after V lost 6 bases and J lost 2 bases. CDR1 and CDR2 from the germline V gene are SNHLY and FYNNEI. The CDR3 nucleotides are TGTGCCAGCAGAGGGACAGCCACAGATACGCAGTATTTT. Its translation: CASRGTATDTQYF.

The rearrangement uses TRBV10-3 and TRBJ2-3, with a weak D call TRBD2 (6 bases). V lost 4 bases and J 4 bases, leaving 12 bases between the germline ends. The CDR3 loop spans 14 amino acids. Germline loops: CDR1 ENHRY, CDR2 SYGVKD. In DNA, the CDR3 is TGTGCCATCAGTGCGAGGGAGGTGTCAGATACGCAGTATTTT. It is translated as CAISAREVSDTQYF.

This chain links TRBV30 with TRBJ2-1; 7 bases are shared with TRBD1. The V segment lost 2 bases and the J segment 0 bases; nucleotides outside the gene matches: 4. Germline lookup yields CDR1 GTSNPN and CDR2 SVGIG (reference sequence). This CDR3 spans 15 amino acids. The CDR3 DNA reads TGTGCCTGGAGTTGGGCAGGGGGCTCCTACAATGAGCAGTTCTTC. Its protein product is CAWSWAGGSYNEQFF.